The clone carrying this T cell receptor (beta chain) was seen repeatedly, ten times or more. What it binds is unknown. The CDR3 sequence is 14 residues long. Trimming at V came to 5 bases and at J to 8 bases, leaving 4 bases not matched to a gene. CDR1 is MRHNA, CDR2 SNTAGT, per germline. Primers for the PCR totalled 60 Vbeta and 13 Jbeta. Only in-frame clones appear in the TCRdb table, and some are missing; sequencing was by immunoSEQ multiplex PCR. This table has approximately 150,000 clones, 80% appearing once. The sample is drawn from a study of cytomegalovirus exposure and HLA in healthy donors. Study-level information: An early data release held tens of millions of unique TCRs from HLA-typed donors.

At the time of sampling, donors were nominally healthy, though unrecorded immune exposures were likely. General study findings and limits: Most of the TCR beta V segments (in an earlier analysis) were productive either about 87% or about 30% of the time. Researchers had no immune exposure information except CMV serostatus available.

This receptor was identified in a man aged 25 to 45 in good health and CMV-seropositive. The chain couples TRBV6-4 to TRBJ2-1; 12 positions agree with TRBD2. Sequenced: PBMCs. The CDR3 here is CASSRTSGTDEQFF. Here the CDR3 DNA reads TGTGCCAGCAGTAGGACTAGCGGGACGGATGAGCAGTTCTTC.